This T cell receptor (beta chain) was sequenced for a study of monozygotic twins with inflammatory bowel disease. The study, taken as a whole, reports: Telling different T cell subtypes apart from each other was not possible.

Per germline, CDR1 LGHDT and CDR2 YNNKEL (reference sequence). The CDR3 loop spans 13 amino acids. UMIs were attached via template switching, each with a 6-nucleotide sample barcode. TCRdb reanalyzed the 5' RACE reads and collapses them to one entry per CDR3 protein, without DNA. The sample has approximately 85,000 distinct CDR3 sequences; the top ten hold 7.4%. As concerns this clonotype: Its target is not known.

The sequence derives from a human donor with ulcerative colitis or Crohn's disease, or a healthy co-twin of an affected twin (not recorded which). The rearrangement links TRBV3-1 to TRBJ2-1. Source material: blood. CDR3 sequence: CASSQVPINEQFF.